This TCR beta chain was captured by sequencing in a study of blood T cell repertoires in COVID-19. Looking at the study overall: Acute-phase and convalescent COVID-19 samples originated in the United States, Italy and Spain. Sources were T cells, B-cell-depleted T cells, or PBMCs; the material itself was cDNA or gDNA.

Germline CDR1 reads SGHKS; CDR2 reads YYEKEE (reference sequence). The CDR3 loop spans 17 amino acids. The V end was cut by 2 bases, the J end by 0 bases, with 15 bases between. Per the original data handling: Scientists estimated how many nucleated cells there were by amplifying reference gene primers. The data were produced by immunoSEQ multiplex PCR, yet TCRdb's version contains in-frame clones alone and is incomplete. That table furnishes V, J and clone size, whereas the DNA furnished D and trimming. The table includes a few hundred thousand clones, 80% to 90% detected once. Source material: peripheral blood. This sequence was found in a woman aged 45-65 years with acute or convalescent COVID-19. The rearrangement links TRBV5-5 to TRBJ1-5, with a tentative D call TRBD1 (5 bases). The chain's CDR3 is CASSFSPPGLSNQPQHF. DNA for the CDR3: TGTGCCAGCAGCTTTTCTCCCCCGGGACTTAGCAATCAGCCCCAGCATTTT.